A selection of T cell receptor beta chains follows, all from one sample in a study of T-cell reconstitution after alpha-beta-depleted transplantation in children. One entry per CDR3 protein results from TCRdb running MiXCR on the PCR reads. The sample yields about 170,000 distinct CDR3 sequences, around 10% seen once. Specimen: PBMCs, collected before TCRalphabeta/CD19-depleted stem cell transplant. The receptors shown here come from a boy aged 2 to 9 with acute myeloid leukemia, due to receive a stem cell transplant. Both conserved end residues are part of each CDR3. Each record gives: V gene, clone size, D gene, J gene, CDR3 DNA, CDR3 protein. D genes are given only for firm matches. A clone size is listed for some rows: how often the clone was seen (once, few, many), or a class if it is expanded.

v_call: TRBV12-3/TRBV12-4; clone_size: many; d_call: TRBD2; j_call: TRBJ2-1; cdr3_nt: TGTGCCAGCAGCAGACTAGCGGTAAGGTTCAATGAGCAGTTCTTC; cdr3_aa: CASSRLAVRFNEQFF
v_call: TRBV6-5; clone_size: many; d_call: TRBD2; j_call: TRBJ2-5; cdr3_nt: TGTGCCAGCAGTTACGGGGTAGCGGGGGCGGAGACCCAGTACTTC; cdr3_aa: CASSYGVAGAETQYF
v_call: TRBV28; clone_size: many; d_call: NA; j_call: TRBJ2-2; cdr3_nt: TGTGCCAGCACCCCCTGGGGAGGGGGGGCCGGGGAGCTGTTTTTT; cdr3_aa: CASTPWGGGAGELFF
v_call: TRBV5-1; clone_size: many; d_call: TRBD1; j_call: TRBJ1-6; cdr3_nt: TGCGCCAGCAAACCGGACAGGGCCCCTAATTCACCCCTCCACTTT; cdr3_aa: CASKPDRAPNSPLHF
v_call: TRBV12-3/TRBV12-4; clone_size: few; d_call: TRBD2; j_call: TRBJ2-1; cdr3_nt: TGTGCCAGCCGATACTACCAGCGGGAGGGCCTGGAGCAGTTCTTC; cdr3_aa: CASRYYQREGLEQFF
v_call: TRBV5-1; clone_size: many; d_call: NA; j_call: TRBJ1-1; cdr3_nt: TGCGCCAGCAGCTTGAATGGTCAGATGAACACTGAAGCTTTCTTT; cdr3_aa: CASSLNGQMNTEAFF
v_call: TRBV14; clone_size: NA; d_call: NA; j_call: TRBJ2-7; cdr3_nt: TGTGCCAGCAGCCAAGTGGGCCGTTGGGCAGGAGGGTACGAGCAGTACTTC; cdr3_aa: CASSQVGRWAGGYEQYF
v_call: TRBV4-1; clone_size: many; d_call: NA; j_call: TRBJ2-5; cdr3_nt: TGCGCCAGCAGCCAAGATCGTCAAGAGACCCAGTACTTC; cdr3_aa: CASSQDRQETQYF
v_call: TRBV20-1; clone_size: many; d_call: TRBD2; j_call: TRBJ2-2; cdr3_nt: TGCAGTGCAAACGGACTAGCGGGAAGTACCGGGGAGCTGTTTTTT; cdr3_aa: CSANGLAGSTGELFF
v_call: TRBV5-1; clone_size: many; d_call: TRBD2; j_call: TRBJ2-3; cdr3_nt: TGCGCCAGCAAGGGACTAGCGGGGGGACCAGATACGCAGTATTTT; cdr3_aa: CASKGLAGGPDTQYF
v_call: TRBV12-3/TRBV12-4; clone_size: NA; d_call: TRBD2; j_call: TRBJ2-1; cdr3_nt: TGTGCCAGCAGTTCACGACGGACTAGCGGGGGGGCCGGCCACAATGAGCAGTTCTTC; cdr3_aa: CASSSRRTSGGAGHNEQFF
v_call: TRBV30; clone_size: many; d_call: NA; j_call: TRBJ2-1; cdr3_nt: TGTGGCGCGAGGGGTACCCACCGCGCTGAGCAGTTCTTC; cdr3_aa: CGARGTHRAEQFF
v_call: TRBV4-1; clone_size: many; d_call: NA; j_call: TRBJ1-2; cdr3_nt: TGCGCCAGCAGCCCGATCGCGGGGGGCGGCTACACCTTC; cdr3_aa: CASSPIAGGGYTF
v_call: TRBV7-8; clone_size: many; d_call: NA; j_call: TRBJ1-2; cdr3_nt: TGTGCCAGCAGCTCCCGTAGGGGGGTCTTCTATGGCTACACCTTC; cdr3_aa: CASSSRRGVFYGYTF
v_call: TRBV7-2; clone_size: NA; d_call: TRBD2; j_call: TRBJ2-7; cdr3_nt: TGTGCCAGCAGCTTAGATCGGACTAGCTCAATCAGTCAGTACTTC; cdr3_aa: CASSLDRTSSISQYF
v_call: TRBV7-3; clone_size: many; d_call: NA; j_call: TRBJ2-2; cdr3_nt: TGTGCCAGCAGCCGCCAACAGGGTGGCACCGGGGAGCTGTTTTTT; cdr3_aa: CASSRQQGGTGELFF
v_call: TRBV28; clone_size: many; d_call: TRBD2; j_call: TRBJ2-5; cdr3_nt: TGTGCCAGCATCAGGAGGCTAGCGGGAGCGTGGGAGACCCAGTACTTC; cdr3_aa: CASIRRLAGAWETQYF
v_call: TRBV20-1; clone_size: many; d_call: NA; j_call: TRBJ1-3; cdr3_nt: TGCAGTGCTAGTGGGGGGCAGATTTCTGGAAACACCATATATTTT; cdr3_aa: CSASGGQISGNTIYF
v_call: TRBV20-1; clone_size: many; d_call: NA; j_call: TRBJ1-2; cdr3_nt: TGCAGCGCCCGTATATCAGGACTTTTCTATGGCTACACCTTC; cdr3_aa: CSARISGLFYGYTF
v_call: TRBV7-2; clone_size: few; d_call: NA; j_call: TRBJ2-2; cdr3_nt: TGTGCCAGCAGCTTACCCAAATCTATAGAGGGGCTATCCGGGGAGCTGTTTTTT; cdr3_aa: CASSLPKSIEGLSGELFF
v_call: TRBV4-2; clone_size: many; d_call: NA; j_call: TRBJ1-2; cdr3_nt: TGTGCCAGCAGCCAAGATCTTTTGGGGGGGAGAATCTCCACCTTC; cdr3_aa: CASSQDLLGGRISTF
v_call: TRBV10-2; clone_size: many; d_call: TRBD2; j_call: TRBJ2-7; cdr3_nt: TGCGCCAGCAGTGGCCGACTAGCTAACGAGCAGTACTTC; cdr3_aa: CASSGRLANEQYF
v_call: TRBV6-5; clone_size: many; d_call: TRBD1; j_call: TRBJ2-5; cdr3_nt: TGTGCCAGCAGTTTGCAGACAGGGGGAGAGACCCAGTACTTC; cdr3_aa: CASSLQTGGETQYF
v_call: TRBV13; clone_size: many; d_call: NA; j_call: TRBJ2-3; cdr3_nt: TGTGCCAGCAGCTTTCCACGGTCAGGGGATTCAGATACGCAGTATTTT; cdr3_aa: CASSFPRSGDSDTQYF
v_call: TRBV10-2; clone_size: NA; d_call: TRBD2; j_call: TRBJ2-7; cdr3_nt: TGCGCCAGCCGCGGGGCGCTAGCGGGGGCCTACGAGCAGTACTTC; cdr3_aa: CASRGALAGAYEQYF
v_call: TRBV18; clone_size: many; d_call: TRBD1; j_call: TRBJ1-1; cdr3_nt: TGTGCCAGCTCACCGGGACAGGGGAACACTGAAGCTTTCTTT; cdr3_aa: CASSPGQGNTEAFF
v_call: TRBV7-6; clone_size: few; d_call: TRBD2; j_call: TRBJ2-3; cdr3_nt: TGTGCCAGCAGCGTCCCGGCCCACGCGGGGGGCACAGATACGCAGTATTTT; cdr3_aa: CASSVPAHAGGTDTQYF
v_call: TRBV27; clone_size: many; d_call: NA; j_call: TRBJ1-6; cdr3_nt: TGTGCCAGCAGCCGCCTGGGAGGTGAAGGTAATTCACCCCTCCACTTT; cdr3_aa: CASSRLGGEGNSPLHF
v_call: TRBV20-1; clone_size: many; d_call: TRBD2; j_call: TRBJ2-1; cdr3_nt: TGCAGTGCTAGAGTTTGGACTAGCGGCTCATATTACAATGAGCAGTTCTTC; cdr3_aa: CSARVWTSGSYYNEQFF
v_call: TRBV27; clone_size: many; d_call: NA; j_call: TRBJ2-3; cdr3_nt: TGTGCCAGCAGAAGGACAGGCACAGATACGCAGTATTTT; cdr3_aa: CASRRTGTDTQYF
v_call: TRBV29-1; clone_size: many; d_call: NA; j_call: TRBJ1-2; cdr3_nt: TGCAGCGTTGACAGGGGTGACTATGGCTACACCTTC; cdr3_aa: CSVDRGDYGYTF
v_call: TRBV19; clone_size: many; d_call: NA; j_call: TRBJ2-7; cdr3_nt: TGTGCCAGTAGTACCTTTGGAGGGGTCGGCTACGAGCAGTACTTC; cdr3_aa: CASSTFGGVGYEQYF
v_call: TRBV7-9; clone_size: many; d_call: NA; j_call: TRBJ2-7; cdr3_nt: TGTGCCAGCAGCTTCCAAGGAGCGGGTTTCTACGAGCAGTACTTC; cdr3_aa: CASSFQGAGFYEQYF
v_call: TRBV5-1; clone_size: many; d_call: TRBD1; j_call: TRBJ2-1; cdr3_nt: TGCGCCAGCAGCCGAAGACAGGGGGCGAACAATGAGCAGTTCTTC; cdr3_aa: CASSRRQGANNEQFF
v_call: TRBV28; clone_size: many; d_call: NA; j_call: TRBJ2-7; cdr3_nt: TGTGCCAGCAGTTTTCTAATGGGGGAGCAGTACTTC; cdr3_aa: CASSFLMGEQYF
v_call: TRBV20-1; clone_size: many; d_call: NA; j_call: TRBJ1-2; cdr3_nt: TGCAGTGCTAGAGTCGTCTCTATGGACTATGGCTACACCTTC; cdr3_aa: CSARVVSMDYGYTF
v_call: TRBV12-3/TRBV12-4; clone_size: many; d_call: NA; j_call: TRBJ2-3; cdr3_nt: TGTGCCAGCAGGGAGGCAGATACGCAGTATTTT; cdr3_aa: CASREADTQYF
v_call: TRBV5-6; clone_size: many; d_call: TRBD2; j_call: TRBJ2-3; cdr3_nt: TGTGCCAGCAGCTTGGGGGTTAGGCGGGGGGGCCTGGATACGCAGTATTTT; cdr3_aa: CASSLGVRRGGLDTQYF
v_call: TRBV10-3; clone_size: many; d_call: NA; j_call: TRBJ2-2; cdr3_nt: TGTGCCATCAGTGAGTCGGGATATCTAACCGGGGAGCTGTTTTTT; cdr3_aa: CAISESGYLTGELFF
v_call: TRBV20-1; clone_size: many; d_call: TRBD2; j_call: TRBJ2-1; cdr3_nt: TGCAGTGCAAAGACTAGCGGGGGGGCTTACAATGAGCAGTTCTTC; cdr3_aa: CSAKTSGGAYNEQFF
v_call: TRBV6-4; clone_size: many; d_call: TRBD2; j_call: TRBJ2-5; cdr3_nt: TGTGCCAGCAGCCGGACTAGCGGGGGCCAAGAGACCCAGTACTTC; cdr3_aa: CASSRTSGGQETQYF
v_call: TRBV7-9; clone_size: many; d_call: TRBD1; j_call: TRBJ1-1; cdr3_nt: TGTGCCAGCAGCCCACAGGGGAAGGACACTGAAGCTTTCTTT; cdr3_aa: CASSPQGKDTEAFF
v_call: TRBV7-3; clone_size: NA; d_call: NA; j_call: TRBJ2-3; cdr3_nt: TGTGCCAGCAGCTTAACTGGTGGTGGCACAGATACGCAGTATTTT; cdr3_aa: CASSLTGGGTDTQYF
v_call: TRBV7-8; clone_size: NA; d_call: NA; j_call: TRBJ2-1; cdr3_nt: TGTGCCAGCAGCCTAAGGGTACTCTCCTTCAATGAGCAGTTCTTC; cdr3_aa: CASSLRVLSFNEQFF
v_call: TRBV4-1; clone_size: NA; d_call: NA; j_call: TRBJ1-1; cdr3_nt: TGCGCCAGCAGCCATTACACTGAAGCTTTCTTT; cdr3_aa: CASSHYTEAFF
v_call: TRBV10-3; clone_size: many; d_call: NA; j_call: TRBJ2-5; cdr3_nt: TGTGCCATCAGTGAGACCCTCGATGGGGAGACCCAGTACTTC; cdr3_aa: CAISETLDGETQYF
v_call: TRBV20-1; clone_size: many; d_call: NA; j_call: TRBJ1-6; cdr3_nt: TGCAGTGCCAAGGGCACATTGTGGAATTCACCCCTCCACTTT; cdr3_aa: CSAKGTLWNSPLHF
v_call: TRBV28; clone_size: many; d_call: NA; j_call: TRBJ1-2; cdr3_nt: TGTGCCAGCAGTTTCCGGGATTCGCGGGGCTACACCTTC; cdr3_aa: CASSFRDSRGYTF
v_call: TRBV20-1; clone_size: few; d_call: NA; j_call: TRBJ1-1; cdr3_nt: TGCTGTGCTAGAGATTGGCGAAGGCAGCCGATTGCGGCTTTCTTT; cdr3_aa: CCARDWRRQPIAAFF
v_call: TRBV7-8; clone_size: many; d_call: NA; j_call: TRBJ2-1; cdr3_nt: TGTGCCAGCAGCTTAGCACGGGTTGGGGGGAGAGCCTACAATGAGCAGTTCTTC; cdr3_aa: CASSLARVGGRAYNEQFF
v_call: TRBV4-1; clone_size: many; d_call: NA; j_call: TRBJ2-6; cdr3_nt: TGCGCCAGCAGCCCCGTCGGGCAGGGGGGGATCTCTGGGGCCAACGTCCTGACTTTC; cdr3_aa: CASSPVGQGGISGANVLTF
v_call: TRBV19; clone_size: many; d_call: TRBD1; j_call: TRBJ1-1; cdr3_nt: TGTGCCAGCCGCCTGACAGGGGCTGAAGCTTTCTTT; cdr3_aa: CASRLTGAEAFF
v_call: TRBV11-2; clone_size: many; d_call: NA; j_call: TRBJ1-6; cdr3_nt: TGTGCCAGCAGCTTGCCGTCCGGTTCACCCCTCCACTTT; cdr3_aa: CASSLPSGSPLHF
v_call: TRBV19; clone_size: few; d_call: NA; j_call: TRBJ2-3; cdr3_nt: TGTGCCAGTAGTATAGCGGCAGGGCTTAGCACAGATACGCAGTATTTT; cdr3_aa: CASSIAAGLSTDTQYF